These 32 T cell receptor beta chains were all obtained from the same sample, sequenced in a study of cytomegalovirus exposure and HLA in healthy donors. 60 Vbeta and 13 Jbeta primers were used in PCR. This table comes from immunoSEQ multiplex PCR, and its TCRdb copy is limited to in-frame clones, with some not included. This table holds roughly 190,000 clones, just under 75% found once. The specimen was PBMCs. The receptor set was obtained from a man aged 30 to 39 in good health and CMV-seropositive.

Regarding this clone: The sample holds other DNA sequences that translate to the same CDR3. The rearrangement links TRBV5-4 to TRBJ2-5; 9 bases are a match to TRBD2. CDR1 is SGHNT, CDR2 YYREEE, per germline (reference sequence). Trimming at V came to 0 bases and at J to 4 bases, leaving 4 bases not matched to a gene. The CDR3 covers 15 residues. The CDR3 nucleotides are TGTGCCAGCAGCTTGGGGCGGGGGGGTCGAGAGACCCAGTACTTC. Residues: CASSLGRGGRETQYF. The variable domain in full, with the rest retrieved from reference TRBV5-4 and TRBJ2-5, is ETGVTQSPTHLIKTRGQQVTLRCSSQSGHNTVSWYQQALGQGPQFIFQYYREEENGRGNFPPRFSGLQFPNYSSELNVNALELDDSALYLCASSLGRGGRETQYFGPGTRLLVL.

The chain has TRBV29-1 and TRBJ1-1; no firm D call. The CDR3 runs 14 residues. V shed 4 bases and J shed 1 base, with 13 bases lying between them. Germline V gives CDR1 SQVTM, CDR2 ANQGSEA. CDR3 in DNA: TGCAGCGTTGCCCCCTCCCTAAGGAACACTGAAGCTTTCTTT. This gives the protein CSVAPSLRNTEAFF.

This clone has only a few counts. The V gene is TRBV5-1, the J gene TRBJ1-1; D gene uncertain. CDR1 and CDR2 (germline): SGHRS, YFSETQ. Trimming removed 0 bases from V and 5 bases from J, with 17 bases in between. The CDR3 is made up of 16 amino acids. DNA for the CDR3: TGCGCCAGCAGCTTGGAGTTCGGAGGGTCTCGAACTGAAGCTTTCTTT. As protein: CASSLEFGGSRTEAFF.

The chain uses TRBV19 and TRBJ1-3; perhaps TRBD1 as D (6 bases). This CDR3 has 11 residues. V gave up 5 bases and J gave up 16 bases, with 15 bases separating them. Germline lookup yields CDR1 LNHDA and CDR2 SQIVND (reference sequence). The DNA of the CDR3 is TGTGCCAGTAGTCAGGGGCCCCGACCTTATTTT. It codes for CASSQGPRPYF.

The CDR3 is CASSQPLARYNEQFF. The CDR3 DNA reads TGCGCCAGCAGCCAACCACTAGCGAGGTACAATGAGCAGTTCTTC. The gene calls are TRBV4-1 and TRBJ2-1, with 7 bases matching TRBD2. Looked up from germline, CDR1 is MGHRA and CDR2 is YSYEKL. The J segment lost 4 bases and the V segment lost 2 bases, leaving 5 bases of the junction unmatched. The CDR3 consists of 15 residues.

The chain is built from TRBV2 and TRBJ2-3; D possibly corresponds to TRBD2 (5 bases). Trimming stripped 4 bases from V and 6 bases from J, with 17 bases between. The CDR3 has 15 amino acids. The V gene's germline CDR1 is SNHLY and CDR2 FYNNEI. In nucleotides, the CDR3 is TGTGCCAGCAGTGTGGCTAGCCTTAACCAGGATACGCAGTATTTT. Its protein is CASSVASLNQDTQYF.

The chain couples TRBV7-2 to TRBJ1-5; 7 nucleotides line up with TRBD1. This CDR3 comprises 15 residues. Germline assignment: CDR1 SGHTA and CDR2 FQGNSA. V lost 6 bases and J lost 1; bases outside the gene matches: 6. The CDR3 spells CASRPGTASNQPQHF. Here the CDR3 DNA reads TGTGCCAGCAGACCCGGGACAGCGAGCAATCAGCCCCAGCATTTT.

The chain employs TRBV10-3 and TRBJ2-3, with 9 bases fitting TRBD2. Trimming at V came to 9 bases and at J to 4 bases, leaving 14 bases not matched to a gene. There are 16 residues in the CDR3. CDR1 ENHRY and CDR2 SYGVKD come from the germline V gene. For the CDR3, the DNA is TGTGCCATAAGCCCAGCCGGGACTAGCTTTGCAGATACGCAGTATTTT. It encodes CAISPAGTSFADTQYF.

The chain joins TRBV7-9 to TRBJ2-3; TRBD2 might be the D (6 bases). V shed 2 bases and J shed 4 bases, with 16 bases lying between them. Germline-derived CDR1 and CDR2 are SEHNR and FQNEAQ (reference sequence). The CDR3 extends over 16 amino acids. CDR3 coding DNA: TGTGCCAGCAGCTTATCTCGGGCCAGGGAGGCAGATACGCAGTATTTT. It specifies CASSLSRAREADTQYF. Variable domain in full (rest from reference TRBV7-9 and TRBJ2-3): DTGVSQNPRHKITKRGQNVTFRCDPISEHNRLYWYRQTLGQGPEFLTYFQNEAQLEKSRLLSDRFSAERPKGSFSTLEIQRTEQGDSAMYLCASSLSRAREADTQYFGPGTRLTVL.

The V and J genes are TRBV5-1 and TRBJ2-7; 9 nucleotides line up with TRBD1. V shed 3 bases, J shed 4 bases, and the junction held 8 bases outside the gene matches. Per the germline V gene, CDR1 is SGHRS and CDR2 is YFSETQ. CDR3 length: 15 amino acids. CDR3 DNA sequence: TGCGCCAGCAGCTCCTGGACAGGGGTAGGGTACGAGCAGTACTTC. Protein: CASSSWTGVGYEQYF.

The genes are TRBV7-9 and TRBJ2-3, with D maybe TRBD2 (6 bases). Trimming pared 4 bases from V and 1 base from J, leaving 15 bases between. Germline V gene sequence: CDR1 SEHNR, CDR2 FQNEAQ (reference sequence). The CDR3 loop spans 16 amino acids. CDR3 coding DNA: TGTGCCAGCAGCTCCCCGTGGGGCGGGGGCACAGATACGCAGTATTTT. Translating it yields CASSSPWGGGTDTQYF.

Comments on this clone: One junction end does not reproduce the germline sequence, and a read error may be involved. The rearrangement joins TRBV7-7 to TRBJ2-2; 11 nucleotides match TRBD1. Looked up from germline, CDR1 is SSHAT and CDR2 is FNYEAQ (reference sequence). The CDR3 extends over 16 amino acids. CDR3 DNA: TGTGCTAGCAGCCCCCGGACAGGGGGCAGTACCGGGGAGCTGTTTTTT. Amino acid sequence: CASSPRTGGSTGELFF.

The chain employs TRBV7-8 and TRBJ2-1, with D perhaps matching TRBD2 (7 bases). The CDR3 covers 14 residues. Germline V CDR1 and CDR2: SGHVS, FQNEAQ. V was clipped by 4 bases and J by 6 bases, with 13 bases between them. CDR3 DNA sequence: TGTGCCAGCAGCTGGGGGGGCCGAGGCAATGAGCAGTTCTTC. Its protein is CASSWGGRGNEQFF.

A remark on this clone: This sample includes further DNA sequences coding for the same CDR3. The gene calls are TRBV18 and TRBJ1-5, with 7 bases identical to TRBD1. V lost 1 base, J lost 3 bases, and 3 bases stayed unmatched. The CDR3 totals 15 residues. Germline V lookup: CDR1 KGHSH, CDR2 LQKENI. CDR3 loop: CASSPRQGTNQPQHF. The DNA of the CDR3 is TGTGCCAGCTCACCACGACAGGGCACCAATCAGCCCCAGCATTTT.

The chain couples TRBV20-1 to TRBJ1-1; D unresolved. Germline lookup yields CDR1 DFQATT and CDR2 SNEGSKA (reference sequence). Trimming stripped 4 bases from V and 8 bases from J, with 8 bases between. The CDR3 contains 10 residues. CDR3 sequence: CSAITKEAFF. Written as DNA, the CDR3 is TGCAGTGCTATAACAAAAGAAGCTTTCTTT.

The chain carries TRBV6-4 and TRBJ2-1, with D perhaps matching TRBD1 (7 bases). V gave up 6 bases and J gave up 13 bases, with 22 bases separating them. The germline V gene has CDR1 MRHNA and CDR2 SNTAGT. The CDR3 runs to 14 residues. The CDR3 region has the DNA TGTGCCAGCAGCCCCAGGGGGGCCCCAAGGGGTCAGTTCTTC. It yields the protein CASSPRGAPRGQFF.

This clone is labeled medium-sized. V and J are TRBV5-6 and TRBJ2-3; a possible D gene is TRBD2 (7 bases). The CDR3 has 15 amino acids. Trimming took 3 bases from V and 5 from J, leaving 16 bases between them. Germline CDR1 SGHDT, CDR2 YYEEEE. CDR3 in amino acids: CASSSGGKSRDTQYF. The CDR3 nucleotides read TGTGCCAGCAGCTCGGGGGGCAAGTCCAGAGATACGCAGTATTTT.

CDR3 bases: TGTGCCAGCAGCCAAGATGAAACCCTAGCGACCCACAATGAGCAGTTCTTC. Translation: CASSQDETLATHNEQFF. This rearrangement joins TRBV4-2 to TRBJ2-1; a possible D gene is TRBD2 (6 bases). Trimming pared 0 bases from V and 5 bases from J, leaving 17 bases between. Germline V lookup: CDR1 LGHNA, CDR2 YNFKEQ. CDR3 size: 17 residues.

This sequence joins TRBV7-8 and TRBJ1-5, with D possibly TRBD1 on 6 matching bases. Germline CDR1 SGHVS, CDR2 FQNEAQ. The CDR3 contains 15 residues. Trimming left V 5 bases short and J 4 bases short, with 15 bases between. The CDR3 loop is CASSPGGALNQPQHF. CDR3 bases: TGTGCCAGCAGCCCGGGGGGGGCACTGAATCAGCCCCAGCATTTT.

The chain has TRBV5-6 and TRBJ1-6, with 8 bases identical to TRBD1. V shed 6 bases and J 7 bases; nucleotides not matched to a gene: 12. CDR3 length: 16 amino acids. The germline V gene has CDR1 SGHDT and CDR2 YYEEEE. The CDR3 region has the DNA TGTGCCAGCACCCTCAGCCCAGGGGGCAGGAATTCACCCCTCCACTTT. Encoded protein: CASTLSPGGRNSPLHF.

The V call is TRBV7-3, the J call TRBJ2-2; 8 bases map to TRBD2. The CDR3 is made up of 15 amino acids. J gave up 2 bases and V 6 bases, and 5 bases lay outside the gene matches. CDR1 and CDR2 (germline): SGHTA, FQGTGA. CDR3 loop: CASSRAGANTGELFF. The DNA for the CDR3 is TGTGCCAGCAGTCGAGCGGGAGCCAACACCGGGGAGCTGTTTTTT.

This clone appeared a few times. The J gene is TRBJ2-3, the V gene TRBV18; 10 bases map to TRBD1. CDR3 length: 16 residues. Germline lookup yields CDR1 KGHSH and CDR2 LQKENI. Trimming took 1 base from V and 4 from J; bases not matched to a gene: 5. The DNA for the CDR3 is TGTGCCAGCTCACCACAGGTGACAGGGGGCGCAGATACGCAGTATTTT. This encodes CASSPQVTGGADTQYF.

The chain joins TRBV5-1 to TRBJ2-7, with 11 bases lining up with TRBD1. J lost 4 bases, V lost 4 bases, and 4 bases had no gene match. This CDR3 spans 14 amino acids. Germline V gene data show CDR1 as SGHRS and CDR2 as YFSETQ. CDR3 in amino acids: CASSQGQGAYEQYF. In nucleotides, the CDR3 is TGCGCCAGCAGCCAAGGACAGGGGGCATACGAGCAGTACTTC.

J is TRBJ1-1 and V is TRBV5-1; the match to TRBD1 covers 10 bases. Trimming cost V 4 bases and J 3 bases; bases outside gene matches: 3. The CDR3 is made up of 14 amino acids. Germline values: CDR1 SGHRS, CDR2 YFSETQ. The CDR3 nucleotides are TGCGCCAGCAGCCGACAGGGGGCGGACACTGAAGCTTTCTTT. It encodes CASSRQGADTEAFF. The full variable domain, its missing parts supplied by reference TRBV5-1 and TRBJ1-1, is KAGVTQTPRYLIKTRGQQVTLSCSPISGHRSVSWYQQTPGQGLQFLFEYFSETQRNKGNFPGRFSGRQFSNSRSEMNVSTLELGDSALYLCASSRQGADTEAFFGQGTRLTVV.

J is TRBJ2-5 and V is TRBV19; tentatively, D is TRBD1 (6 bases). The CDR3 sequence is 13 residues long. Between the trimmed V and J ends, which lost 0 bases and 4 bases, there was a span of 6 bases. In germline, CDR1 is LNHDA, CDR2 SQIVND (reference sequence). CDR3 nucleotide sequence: TGTGCCAGTAGTATAGACAGGGGAGAGACCCAGTACTTC. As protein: CASSIDRGETQYF.

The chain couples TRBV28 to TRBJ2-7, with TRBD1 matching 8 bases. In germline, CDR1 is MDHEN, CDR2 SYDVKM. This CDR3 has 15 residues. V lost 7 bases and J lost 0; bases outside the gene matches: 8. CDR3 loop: CASISGTGSSYEQYF. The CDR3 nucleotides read TGTGCCAGCATCTCCGGGACAGGTAGCTCCTACGAGCAGTACTTC.

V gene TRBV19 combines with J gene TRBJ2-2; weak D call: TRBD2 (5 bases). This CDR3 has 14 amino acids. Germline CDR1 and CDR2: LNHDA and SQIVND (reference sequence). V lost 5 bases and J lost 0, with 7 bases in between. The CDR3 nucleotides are TGTGCCAGTAGTCGGGGTTCGAACACCGGGGAGCTGTTTTTT. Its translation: CASSRGSNTGELFF.

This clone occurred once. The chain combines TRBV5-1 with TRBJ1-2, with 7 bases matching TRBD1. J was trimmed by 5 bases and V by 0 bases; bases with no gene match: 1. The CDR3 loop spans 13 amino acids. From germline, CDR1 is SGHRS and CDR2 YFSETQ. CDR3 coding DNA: TGCGCCAGCAGCTTGGGGACAGGATATGGCTACACCTTC. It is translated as CASSLGTGYGYTF.

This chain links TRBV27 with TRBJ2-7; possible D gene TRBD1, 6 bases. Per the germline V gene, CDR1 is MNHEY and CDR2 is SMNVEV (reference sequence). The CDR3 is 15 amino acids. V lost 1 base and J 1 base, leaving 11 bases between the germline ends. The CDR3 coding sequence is TGTGCCAGCAGTTTATATGGGGACATATCCTACGAGCAGTACTTC. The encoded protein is CASSLYGDISYEQYF.

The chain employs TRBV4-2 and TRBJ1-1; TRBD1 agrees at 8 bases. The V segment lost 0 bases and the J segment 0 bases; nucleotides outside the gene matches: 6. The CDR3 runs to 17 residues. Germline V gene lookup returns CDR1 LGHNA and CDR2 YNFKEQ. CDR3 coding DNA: TGTGCCAGCAGCCAAGATGTGCAGGGGGCGATGAACACTGAAGCTTTCTTT. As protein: CASSQDVQGAMNTEAFF.

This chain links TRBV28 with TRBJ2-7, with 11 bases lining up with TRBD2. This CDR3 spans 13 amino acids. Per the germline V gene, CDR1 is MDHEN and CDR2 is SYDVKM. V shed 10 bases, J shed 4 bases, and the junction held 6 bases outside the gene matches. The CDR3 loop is CATQLAGAYEQYF. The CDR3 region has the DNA TGTGCCACCCAACTAGCGGGAGCTTACGAGCAGTACTTC. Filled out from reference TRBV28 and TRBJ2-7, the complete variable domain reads DVKVTQSSRYLVKRTGEKVFLECVQDMDHENMFWYRQDPGLGLRLIYFSYDVKMKEKGDIPEGYSVSREKKERFSLILESASTNQTSMYLCATQLAGAYEQYFGPGTRLTVT.

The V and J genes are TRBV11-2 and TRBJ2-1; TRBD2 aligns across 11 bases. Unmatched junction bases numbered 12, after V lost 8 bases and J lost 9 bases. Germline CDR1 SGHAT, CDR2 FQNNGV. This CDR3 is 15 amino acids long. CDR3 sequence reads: CASGRLAGPGSEQFF. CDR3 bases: TGTGCCAGCGGACGACTAGCGGGGCCTGGCAGTGAGCAGTTCTTC.